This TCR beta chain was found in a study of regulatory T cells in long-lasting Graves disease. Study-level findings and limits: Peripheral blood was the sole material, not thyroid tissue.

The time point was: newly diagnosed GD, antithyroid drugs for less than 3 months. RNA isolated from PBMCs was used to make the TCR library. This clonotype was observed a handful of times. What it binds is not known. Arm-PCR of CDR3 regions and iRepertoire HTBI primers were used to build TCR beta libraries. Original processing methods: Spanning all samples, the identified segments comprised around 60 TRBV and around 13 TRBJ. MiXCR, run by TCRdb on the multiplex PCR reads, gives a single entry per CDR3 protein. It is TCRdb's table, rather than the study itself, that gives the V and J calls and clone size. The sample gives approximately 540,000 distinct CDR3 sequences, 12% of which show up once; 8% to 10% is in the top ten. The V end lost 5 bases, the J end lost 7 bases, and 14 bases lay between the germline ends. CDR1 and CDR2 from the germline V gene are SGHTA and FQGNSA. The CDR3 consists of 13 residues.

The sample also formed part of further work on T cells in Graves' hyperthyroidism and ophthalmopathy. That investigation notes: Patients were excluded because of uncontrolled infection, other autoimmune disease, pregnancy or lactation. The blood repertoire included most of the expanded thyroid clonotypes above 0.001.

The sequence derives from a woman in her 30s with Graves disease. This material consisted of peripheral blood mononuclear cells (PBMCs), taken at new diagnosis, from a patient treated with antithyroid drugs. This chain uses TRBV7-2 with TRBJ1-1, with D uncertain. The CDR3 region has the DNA TGTGCCAGCAGCCCCCCCCGGGCAGATGAAGCTTTCTTT. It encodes CASSPPRADEAFF.